These 24 T cell receptor beta chains came from one sample sequenced in a study of blood T cell repertoires in COVID-19. Clones were sequenced by immunoSEQ multiplex PCR, and TCRdb holds only the in-frame ones, with some missing. This sample has some 340,000 clones; 90% to 95% occur once, and the top ten carry about 4%. The sequencing input was PBMCs or T cells enriched from blood (not recorded which). The source is a young woman who had been exposed to COVID-19.

This clone was seen only a few times. CDR3 bases: TGTGCCAGCTCACCACCGTTCTTTTCTTATGGCTACACCTTC. Its protein product is CASSPPFFSYGYTF. The chain has TRBV18 and TRBJ1-2; D gene uncertain. The germline V gene encodes CDR1 KGHSH and CDR2 LQKENI. CDR3 length: 14 residues. Trimming pared 0 bases from V and 5 bases from J, leaving 10 bases between.

The V gene is TRBV3-1 (or the pseudogene TRBV3-2), the J gene TRBJ1-5; D ambiguous. The CDR3 totals 13 residues. V lost 2 bases and J 0 bases, leaving 2 bases between the germline ends. Germline CDR1 and CDR2: LGHDT and YNNKEL (reference sequence). For the CDR3, the DNA is TGTGCCAGCAGCCAACTTAGCAATCAGCCCCAGCATTTT. It yields the protein CASSQLSNQPQHF.

The rearrangement joins TRBV12-5 to TRBJ1-1, with 7 nucleotides matching TRBD1. The germline CDR1 and CDR2 sequences are LGHNT and FRNRAP. V was pared by 6 bases and J by 4 bases, with 14 bases of the junction left unmatched. The length of the CDR3 is 16 residues. The CDR3: CASGQTSGGSGTEAFF. The CDR3 bases are TGTGCTAGTGGCCAGACCTCAGGGGGAAGCGGCACTGAAGCTTTCTTT.

The sample holds one count of this clone. The chain recombines TRBV7-9 with TRBJ2-4, with D unresolved. The ends were cut back, 5 bases at V and 0 bases at J, with 17 bases in the middle. Germline values: CDR1 SEHNR, CDR2 FQNEAQ (reference sequence). CDR3 length: 17 amino acids. The CDR3 coding sequence is TGTGCCAGCAGCCCCCCTAGGAAAGACTTAGCCAAAAACATTCAGTACTTC. Amino acid sequence: CASSPPRKDLAKNIQYF. Looking up the rest from reference TRBV7-9 and TRBJ2-4 gives the full variable domain: DTGVSQNPRHKITKRGQNVTFRCDPISEHNRLYWYRQTLGQGPEFLTYFQNEAQLEKSRLLSDRFSAERPKGSFSTLEIQRTEQGDSAMYLCASSPPRKDLAKNIQYFGAGTRLSVL.

The chain is built from TRBV12-5 and TRBJ2-1; a possible D gene is TRBD2 (6 bases). The CDR3 has 16 amino acids. Germline CDR1 is LGHNT and CDR2 is FRNRAP. The germline V and J ends were trimmed by 0 bases and 2 bases, with 11 bases remaining between them. The CDR3 loop is CASGLVERAAYNEQFF. DNA for the CDR3: TGTGCTAGTGGTTTGGTAGAGCGGGCTGCCTACAATGAGCAGTTCTTC.

The V call is TRBV12-3 or TRBV12-4, the J call TRBJ2-6; D is uncertain. Trimming left V 7 bases short and J 0 bases short, with 4 bases between. This CDR3 is 13 amino acids long. This chain's CDR3 is CASTYSGANVLTF. The CDR3 DNA reads as TGTGCCAGCACCTACTCTGGGGCCAACGTCCTGACTTTC.

This clone was seen only once. This rearrangement joins TRBV3-1 (or the pseudogene TRBV3-2) to TRBJ2-7, with 7 bases identical to TRBD1. CDR1 and CDR2 (germline): LGHDT, YNNKEL (reference sequence). CDR3 length: 13 amino acids. With 8 bases clipped from V and 0 bases from J, the junction kept 4 bases outside the gene matches. The CDR3 nucleotides are TGTGCCAGCCACCGGGACAGCTCCTACGAGCAGTACTTC. Protein: CASHRDSSYEQYF.

The V and J genes are TRBV9 and TRBJ2-7; the match to TRBD2 covers 7 bases. V dropped 4 bases and J dropped 6; count of bases not matched to a gene: 13. The CDR3 extends over 15 amino acids. Germline-derived CDR1 and CDR2 are SGDLS and YYNGEE. This chain's CDR3 is CASSPPKSPGGEQYF. The CDR3 DNA reads TGTGCCAGCAGCCCACCTAAATCGCCGGGAGGCGAGCAGTACTTC.

The chain combines TRBV7-2 with TRBJ2-7; D may be TRBD2 (5 bases). V lost 6 bases to trimming and J lost 2 bases, with 8 bases between them. Germline CDR1 and CDR2: SGHTA and FQGNSA. The CDR3 length is 12 residues. The DNA of the CDR3 is TGTGCCAGCAGACTCGGGACCTACGAGCAGTACTTC. Encoded protein: CASRLGTYEQYF.

The chain couples TRBV2 to TRBJ2-3; no firm D call. V was shortened by 7 bases and J by 2 bases, with 10 bases between the two germline ends. The CDR3 has 13 residues. Germline CDR1 SNHLY, CDR2 FYNNEI. CDR3: CASIRIDTDTQYF. The CDR3 coding sequence is TGTGCCAGCATCAGGATAGACACAGATACGCAGTATTTT.

The gene calls are TRBV4-3 and TRBJ2-7; the match to TRBD1 covers 7 bases. Germline V gene sequence: CDR1 LGHNA, CDR2 YSLEER. The CDR3 has 15 residues. Unmatched junction bases numbered 3, after V lost 0 bases and J lost 1 base. The CDR3 sequence: CASSQEARGSYEQYF. The CDR3 nucleotides are TGCGCCAGCAGCCAAGAGGCCAGGGGGTCCTACGAGCAGTACTTC.

The chain uses TRBV2 and TRBJ1-5, with D maybe TRBD1 (5 bases). Trimming stripped 2 bases from V and 1 base from J, with 9 bases between. Germline V gene lookup returns CDR1 SNHLY and CDR2 FYNNEI. CDR3 length: 15 amino acids. The CDR3 DNA reads TGTGCCAGCAGTGAATGGACACTGAGCAATCAGCCCCAGCATTTT. It translates to CASSEWTLSNQPQHF.

The V and J genes are TRBV29-1 and TRBJ2-1; 15 nucleotides agree with TRBD2. Germline assignment: CDR1 SQVTM and CDR2 ANQGSEA. The trim removed 3 bases at V and 5 bases at J, leaving 5 bases unmatched. This CDR3 is 16 amino acids long. The CDR3 spells CSVDGLAGGKNNEQFF. CDR3 in DNA: TGCAGCGTTGATGGACTAGCGGGGGGGAAAAACAATGAGCAGTTCTTC.

The chain uses TRBV29-1 and TRBJ2-5; TRBD2 aligns across 7 bases. J was trimmed by 4 bases and V by 4 bases; bases with no gene match: 9. This CDR3 region has 14 residues. The germline V gene has CDR1 SQVTM and CDR2 ANQGSEA. This CDR3 is CSVGPAGFPETQYF. The CDR3 DNA sequence: TGCAGCGTTGGCCCAGCGGGGTTCCCAGAGACCCAGTACTTC.

The chain has TRBV25-1 and TRBJ1-4; 8 nucleotides agree with TRBD1. The germline CDR1 and CDR2 sequences are MGHDK and SYGVNS. The length of the CDR3 is 14 residues. J lost 6 bases, V lost 2 bases, and 2 bases had no gene match. The CDR3 reads CASSEAGGDEKLFF. DNA for the CDR3: TGTGCCAGCAGTGAAGCAGGGGGCGATGAAAAACTGTTTTTT.

This rearrangement joins TRBV5-1 to TRBJ1-5, with a weak D call TRBD1 (6 bases). Germline V lookup: CDR1 SGHRS, CDR2 YFSETQ. V lost 0 bases and J lost 5, with 6 bases in between. This CDR3 has 13 amino acids. The CDR3: CASSLGTDQPQHF. CDR3 bases: TGCGCCAGCAGCTTGGGGACAGATCAGCCCCAGCATTTT.

The chain joins TRBV4-3 to TRBJ2-7; 7 bases agree with TRBD1. The germline CDR1 and CDR2 sequences are LGHNA and YSLEER. This CDR3 spans 16 amino acids. With V trimmed by 8 bases and J by 4 bases, 17 bases remained unmatched. The CDR3 DNA reads TGCGCCAGCCCTTTGTGTACAGGGGAGAGGAGGTACGAGCAGTACTTC. It is translated as CASPLCTGERRYEQYF.

This clone was observed a few times. The same CDR3 arises from other DNA sequences in this sample as well. V gene TRBV5-1 combines with J gene TRBJ2-3; D remains unclear. Trimming removed 0 bases from V and 0 bases from J, with 5 bases in between. The length of the CDR3 is 14 residues. CDR1 and CDR2 (germline): SGHRS, YFSETQ. The CDR3 bases are TGCGCCAGCAGCTTGGGGAGAAGCACAGATACGCAGTATTTT. Encoded protein: CASSLGRSTDTQYF.

The chain has TRBV5-1 and TRBJ1-2; 10 bases fit TRBD1. V lost 4 bases to trimming and J lost 0 bases; unmatched junction nucleotides: 9. This CDR3 region has 17 residues. Germline V gene data show CDR1 as SGHRS and CDR2 as YFSETQ. CDR3 bases: TGCGCCAGCAGCCTCCGGGACAGGGGCCAATCTAACTATGGCTACACCTTC. Amino acids: CASSLRDRGQSNYGYTF.

The chain has TRBV7-3 and TRBJ1-3; D ambiguous. CDR3 length: 15 residues. V lost 1 base to trimming and J lost 3 bases, with 10 bases between them. Germline V gene sequence: CDR1 SGHTA, CDR2 FQGTGA. The CDR3 reads CASSLNNWFGNTIYF. CDR3 DNA: TGTGCCAGCAGCTTAAATAACTGGTTTGGAAACACCATATATTTT.

The gene calls are TRBV18 and TRBJ2-5, with 9 nucleotides matching TRBD1. Germline CDR1 and CDR2: KGHSH and LQKENI. The CDR3 totals 14 residues. With V trimmed by 3 bases and J by 5 bases, 4 bases remained unmatched. CDR3 sequence reads: CASSPGTGSETQYF. Written as DNA, the CDR3 is TGTGCCAGCTCACCTGGGACAGGGTCGGAGACCCAGTACTTC.

This chain joins TRBV5-1 and TRBJ1-6; the D is unclear. This CDR3 spans 15 amino acids. Germline-derived CDR1 and CDR2 are SGHRS and YFSETQ. Trimming took 0 bases from V and 14 from J, leaving 18 bases between them. This CDR3 reads CASSLGPRSGEALHF. The CDR3 coding sequence is TGCGCCAGCAGCTTGGGCCCTCGATCGGGAGAAGCCCTCCACTTT.

This chain joins TRBV7-9 and TRBJ1-2, with D possibly being TRBD1 (5 bases). This CDR3 is 16 amino acids long. Looked up from germline, CDR1 is SEHNR and CDR2 is FQNEAQ (reference sequence). Trimming stripped 5 bases from V and 4 bases from J, with 20 bases between. The DNA for the CDR3 is TGTGCCAGCAGCCAAACTACAGGATTTCGGGTCTATGGCTACACCTTC. Protein sequence: CASSQTTGFRVYGYTF.

The CDR3 nucleotides read TGTGCCATCAGTGAGTCTTGGGACAGCAACTATGGCTACACCTTC. This gives the protein CAISESWDSNYGYTF. This chain links TRBV10-3 with TRBJ1-2; TRBD1 agrees at 7 bases. The length of the CDR3 is 15 residues. The germline CDR1 and CDR2 sequences are ENHRY and SYGVKD. The ends lost 0 bases at V and 2 bases at J; junction bases unmatched: 3.